The 32 T cell receptor beta chains presented below share a single source sample, sequenced in a study of T cells in tuberculosis (dated by TCRdb to the late 2010s). The time point label on this specimen signifies: new active TB diagnosis, blood taken before or within 7 days of starting treatment. Receptor libraries were prepared by the immunoSEQ multiplex PCR assay. TCRdb carries this immuneACCESS record with in-frame sequences only. Its versions omit some clonotypes, under half of them owing to an unresolved V gene in the studies checked, with the rest unexplained. Recorded for this sample are 30,000 to 40,000 clones; around 94% of them occurred a single time. The ten largest clones capture roughly 4.7% of the sample. Sequences were derived from PBMCs, sampled at tuberculosis diagnosis. The receptors originated from an adult with tuberculosis.

This chain links TRBV4-3 with TRBJ1-4; D unclear. Germline V gene lookup returns CDR1 LGHNA and CDR2 YSLEER. The CDR3 is 12 amino acids. With 2 bases removed from V and 7 bases from J, the gap between germline ends came to 5 bases. The CDR3 is CASSQTSEKLFF. DNA for the CDR3: TGCGCCAGCAGCCAAACGAGTGAAAAACTGTTTTTT.

V gene TRBV7-9 combines with J gene TRBJ1-2, with 9 nucleotides matching TRBD1. Looked up from germline, CDR1 is SEHNR and CDR2 is FQNEAQ (reference sequence). V shed 7 bases, J shed 3 bases, and the junction held 6 bases outside the gene matches. The CDR3 consists of 14 residues. The CDR3, as DNA: TGTGCCAGCATCGTGGACAGGGGAGACTATGGCTACACCTTC. It yields the protein CASIVDRGDYGYTF.

The rearrangement links TRBV28 to TRBJ2-4; TRBD2 aligns across 7 bases. The V gene end was trimmed by 1 base and the J gene end by 1 base; junction bases not matched to a gene: 1. The CDR3 is made up of 15 amino acids. Per the germline V gene, CDR1 is MDHEN and CDR2 is SYDVKM. CDR3 protein: CASSLLRGAKNIQYF. The CDR3 DNA sequence: TGTGCCAGCAGTTTATTGCGGGGGGCCAAAAACATTCAGTACTTC.

The chain uses TRBV7-9 and TRBJ1-3, with 9 bases matching TRBD1. The CDR3 has 16 amino acids. V gave up 4 bases and J gave up 2 bases; unmatched junction bases: 6. Germline V gene lookup returns CDR1 SEHNR and CDR2 FQNEAQ (reference sequence). CDR3 DNA sequence: TGTGCCAGCAGCTCGGGACAGGGTTTCACTGGAAACACCATATATTTT. Protein product: CASSSGQGFTGNTIYF.

The V call is TRBV30, the J call TRBJ1-3, with TRBD1 identical over 10 bases. J lost 3 bases, V lost 4 bases, and 9 bases had no gene match. The CDR3 consists of 16 residues. Germline assignment: CDR1 GTSNPN and CDR2 SVGIG (reference sequence). CDR3 in DNA: TGTGCCTGGACCATTGAGACAGGGGGCTTTGGAAACACCATATATTTT. Encoded protein: CAWTIETGGFGNTIYF.

The chain combines TRBV11-2 with TRBJ1-2, with 9 bases matching TRBD1. Looked up from germline, CDR1 is SGHAT and CDR2 is FQNNGV. This CDR3 has 16 amino acids. V lost 0 bases to trimming and J lost 7 bases; unmatched junction nucleotides: 9. The CDR3: CASSLDRSSGQGGYTF. The CDR3 DNA reads as TGTGCCAGCAGCTTAGATCGATCTTCGGGACAGGGTGGCTACACCTTC. Supplemented by reference TRBV11-2 and TRBJ1-2, the full variable domain reads EAGVAQSPRYKIIEKRQSVAFWCNPISGHATLYWYQQILGQGPKLLIQFQNNGVVDDSQLPKDRFSAERLKGVDSTLKIQPAKLEDSAVYLCASSLDRSSGQGGYTFGSGTRLTVV.

This chain joins TRBV19 and TRBJ2-1; no clear D gene. The CDR3 extends over 14 amino acids. CDR1 is LNHDA and CDR2 is SQIVND in the germline V gene (reference sequence). V lost 1 base to trimming and J lost 2 bases, with 6 bases between them. CDR3 protein: CASSIGSAYNEQFF. The DNA of the CDR3 is TGTGCCAGTAGTATAGGGAGTGCCTACAATGAGCAGTTCTTC.

V gene TRBV19 combines with J gene TRBJ2-2; D is unclear. The CDR3 is made up of 15 amino acids. Germline CDR1 LNHDA, CDR2 SQIVND (reference sequence). V was pared by 4 bases and J by 4 bases, with 13 bases between. The CDR3 sequence: CASSTRVAPTGELFF. As DNA, the CDR3 is TGTGCCAGTAGTACCCGGGTTGCCCCCACCGGGGAGCTGTTTTTT. Supplemented by reference TRBV19 and TRBJ2-2, the full variable domain reads DGGITQSPKYLFRKEGQNVTLSCEQNLNHDAMYWYRQDPGQGLRLIYYSQIVNDFQKGDIAEGYSVSREKKESFPLTVTSAQKNPTAFYLCASSTRVAPTGELFFGEGSRLTVL.

V usage is TRBV28 and J usage is TRBJ1-5, with TRBD1 matching 10 bases. CDR3 length: 19 amino acids. Germline values: CDR1 MDHEN, CDR2 SYDVKM. V lost 1 base, J lost 2 bases, and 11 bases stayed unmatched. The CDR3 loop is CASSLSTGQGRGGNQPQHF. The DNA for the CDR3 is TGTGCCAGCAGTTTATCGACGGGACAGGGGAGGGGTGGCAATCAGCCCCAGCATTTT.

The chain has TRBV6-5 and TRBJ2-7, with no clear D. CDR3 length: 13 residues. The germline CDR1 and CDR2 sequences are MNHEY and SVGAGI. The germline V and J ends were trimmed by 0 bases and 3 bases, with 6 bases remaining between them. The CDR3 here is CASSYSLFYEQYF. The CDR3, as DNA: TGTGCCAGCAGTTACTCGTTATTCTACGAGCAGTACTTC.

As DNA, the CDR3 is TGTGCCAGTAGCATGTACAGGGACACAGATACGCAGTATTTT. This codes for CASSMYRDTDTQYF. This chain uses TRBV19 with TRBJ2-3, with D possibly matching TRBD1 (6 bases). V was clipped by 6 bases and J by 2 bases, with 12 bases between them. The CDR3 is 14 amino acids. Germline lookup yields CDR1 LNHDA and CDR2 SQIVND (reference sequence).

The chain uses TRBV29-1 and TRBJ2-2, with a possible D match to TRBD1 (5 bases). The V end lost 4 bases, the J end lost 5 bases, and 17 bases lay between the germline ends. The CDR3 consists of 15 residues. The germline CDR1 and CDR2 sequences are SQVTM and ANQGSEA. The CDR3: CSVGSVQGWTGELFF. In DNA form, the CDR3 reads TGCAGCGTTGGATCAGTTCAGGGCTGGACCGGGGAGCTGTTTTTT.

The V gene is TRBV7-2, the J gene TRBJ2-6; D gene uncertain. Looked up from germline, CDR1 is SGHTA and CDR2 is FQGNSA. V was pared by 3 bases and J by 2 bases, with 11 bases between. The CDR3 consists of 16 residues. Written as DNA, the CDR3 is TGTGCCAGCAGCTTGACACCTCGAGCTGGGGCCAACGTCCTGACTTTC. Its translation is CASSLTPRAGANVLTF.

V gene TRBV7-9 combines with J gene TRBJ2-7; TRBD1 might be the D (6 bases). The CDR3 spans 18 residues. Germline CDR1 is SEHNR and CDR2 is FQNEAQ (reference sequence). V lost 2 bases to trimming and J lost 1 base, with 21 bases between them. CDR3 amino acids: CASSLTAGTQGLSYEQYF. CDR3 DNA: TGTGCCAGCAGCTTAACGGCTGGTACACAGGGTCTTTCCTACGAGCAGTACTTC.

This chain connects TRBV7-2 to TRBJ2-7, with 8 positions matching TRBD2. The V and J ends lost 6 bases and 0 bases, in that order; junction bases with no gene match: 10. The CDR3 spans 16 residues. The germline gives CDR1 SGHTA, CDR2 FQGNSA. As DNA, the CDR3 is TGTGCCAGCAGTCGCCGCGGCGGGGGGAGCTCCTACGAGCAGTACTTC. It translates to CASSRRGGGSSYEQYF.

This clone was observed once. This chain joins TRBV15 and TRBJ2-2, with a tentative D call TRBD2 (6 bases). In germline, CDR1 is LNHNV, CDR2 YYDKDF (reference sequence). V lost 6 bases, J lost 4 bases, and 12 bases lay in between. This CDR3 spans 14 amino acids. In DNA form, the CDR3 reads TGTGCCACCAGGCGGGGCAGACCCACCGGGGAGCTGTTTTTT. This codes for CATRRGRPTGELFF.

The rearrangement joins TRBV19 to TRBJ2-2, with D perhaps matching TRBD1 (6 bases). This CDR3 comprises 17 residues. V was clipped by 4 bases and J by 2 bases, with 17 bases between them. Germline CDR1 reads LNHDA; CDR2 reads SQIVND (reference sequence). The CDR3 nucleotides read TGTGCCAGTAGTAATTATTACCCGGACAGAAACACCGGGGAGCTGTTTTTT. It translates to CASSNYYPDRNTGELFF.

The chain has TRBV25-1 and TRBJ1-4; TRBD1 might be the D (5 bases). This CDR3 comprises 15 residues. Germline CDR1 and CDR2: MGHDK and SYGVNS. V was clipped by 3 bases and J by 2 bases, with 10 bases between them. As DNA, the CDR3 is TGTGCCAGCAGTGAGGGGCCTTCGACTAATGAAAAACTGTTTTTT. This sequence encodes CASSEGPSTNEKLFF.

CDR3 in amino acids: CASSPSYGNNYGYTF. Written as DNA, the CDR3 is TGTGCCAGCAGCCCAAGTTACGGGAATAACTATGGCTACACCTTC. This rearrangement joins TRBV11-2 to TRBJ1-2; D uncertain. Germline assignment: CDR1 SGHAT and CDR2 FQNNGV. V was shortened by 5 bases and J by 1 base, with 14 bases between the two germline ends. The CDR3 length is 15 residues.

As DNA, the CDR3 is TGTGCCATCAGTGAGTCAAAGGGGACAGTATGGGATCAGCCCCAGCATTTT. Its translation is CAISESKGTVWDQPQHF. This chain uses TRBV10-3 with TRBJ1-5, with 7 bases matching TRBD1. V lost 0 bases, J lost 5 bases, and 10 bases stayed unmatched. The CDR3 is 17 amino acids. Germline CDR1 and CDR2: ENHRY and SYGVKD.

J is TRBJ1-2 and V is TRBV7-2; TRBD1 might be the D (5 bases). V was trimmed by 2 bases and J by 6 bases, leaving 10 bases between them. Germline V gives CDR1 SGHTA, CDR2 FQGNSA. The CDR3 is 13 residues long. CDR3 sequence: CASSLTRADGYTF. The CDR3 DNA reads TGTGCCAGCAGCTTAACCAGGGCAGATGGCTACACCTTC. The whole variable domain, filled in from reference TRBV7-2 and TRBJ1-2, reads GAGVSQSPSNKVTEKGKDVELRCDPISGHTALYWYRQSLGQGLEFLIYFQGNSAPDKSGLPSDRFSAERTGGSVSTLTIQRTQQEDSAVYLCASSLTRADGYTFGSGTRLTVV.

V and J are TRBV6-1 and TRBJ2-1; the match to TRBD2 covers 12 bases. The CDR3 has 15 residues. Trimming removed 6 bases from V and 13 bases from J; junction bases left unmatched: 13. Looked up from germline, CDR1 is MNHNS and CDR2 is SASEGT. CDR3 nucleotides: TGTGCCAGCAGAGCTAGCGGGGGGGCCGGTCTTGGACAGTTCTTC. It encodes CASRASGGAGLGQFF.

V and J are TRBV19 and TRBJ2-3; maybe TRBD1 (5 bases). V gave up 6 bases and J gave up 5 bases, with 21 bases separating them. The CDR3 loop spans 16 amino acids. The germline gives CDR1 LNHDA, CDR2 SQIVND (reference sequence). The CDR3 here is CASSDRPGPGGDTQYF. CDR3 coding DNA: TGTGCCAGTAGCGATAGGCCAGGGCCGGGCGGAGATACGCAGTATTTT.

With regard to this clone: A read error may produce the germline difference seen at one junction end. V and J are TRBV2 and TRBJ1-5, with D maybe TRBD1 (6 bases). The CDR3 contains 13 residues. Germline CDR1 is SNHLY and CDR2 is FYNNEI. CDR3 nucleotide sequence: TGTGCCAGCCTCAGGGGCCTCAATCAGTCCCAGCATTTT. It is translated as CASLRGLNQSQHF.

The chain carries TRBV5-8 and TRBJ2-2, with 7 bases matching TRBD2. V lost 4 bases and J lost 3; bases outside the gene matches: 9. Per germline, CDR1 SGHTS and CDR2 YDEGEE. The CDR3 runs to 16 residues. The CDR3 nucleotides are TGTGCCAGCAGCAGACAGCCAGCGGGATACACCGGGGAGCTGTTTTTT. Its protein is CASSRQPAGYTGELFF.

This rearrangement joins TRBV5-1 to TRBJ2-3, with 7 positions matching TRBD1. CDR1 and CDR2 (germline): SGHRS, YFSETQ. Trimming took 2 bases from V and 1 from J; bases not matched to a gene: 1. CDR3 length: 14 amino acids. The CDR3 loop reads CASSFGTGTDTQYF. The CDR3 coding sequence is TGCGCCAGCAGCTTCGGGACAGGCACAGATACGCAGTATTTT.

V is TRBV11-3 and J is TRBJ2-3, with D perhaps matching TRBD2 (7 bases). CDR3 length: 16 amino acids. Germline CDR1 is SGHNT and CDR2 is YENEEA. Trimming cost V 5 bases and J 4 bases, with 19 bases left between them. The CDR3 here is CASSPGGRGSADTQYF. In nucleotides, the CDR3 is TGTGCCAGCAGCCCCGGGGGGCGCGGGAGCGCAGATACGCAGTATTTT.

CDR3 sequence (DNA): TGCGCCAGCAGCACGAAAAGGATGGGGGGCACCGGGGAGCTGTTTTTT. It is translated as CASSTKRMGGTGELFF. V and J are TRBV5-1 and TRBJ2-2, with D maybe TRBD2 (6 bases). Germline V gene sequence: CDR1 SGHRS, CDR2 YFSETQ. V was clipped by 4 bases and J by 4 bases, with 17 bases between them. The CDR3 is 16 residues long.

This clone is a singleton in its sample. This chain joins TRBV28 and TRBJ1-3; TRBD1 aligns across 7 bases. V lost 4 bases to trimming and J lost 4 bases; unmatched junction nucleotides: 7. CDR3 length: 15 residues. The germline V gene encodes CDR1 MDHEN and CDR2 SYDVKM. CDR3 residues: CASSSDRLIGNTIYF. In DNA, the CDR3 is TGTGCCAGCAGTTCGGACAGGTTAATAGGAAACACCATATATTTT.

The chain has TRBV12-5 and TRBJ1-2; no clear D. The germline V and J ends were trimmed by 0 bases and 0 bases, with 8 bases remaining between them. Germline V gene data show CDR1 as LGHNT and CDR2 as FRNRAP. The CDR3 runs 15 residues. The CDR3 DNA is TGTGCTAGTGGTTTGGTACCAGAGGCTAACTATGGCTACACCTTC. Protein sequence: CASGLVPEANYGYTF.

In its sample, this clone was seen once. This chain links TRBV5-6 with TRBJ2-3, with 10 bases aligning to TRBD1. Germline values: CDR1 SGHDT, CDR2 YYEEEE. Germline trimming cut 4 bases from V and 6 bases from J; bases unmatched to any gene: 8. This CDR3 region has 15 residues. CDR3 sequence: CASSPDRGIWDTQYF. The CDR3 region has the DNA TGTGCCAGCAGCCCGGACAGGGGGATCTGGGATACGCAGTATTTT.

V gene TRBV7-2 combines with J gene TRBJ2-3; D gene ambiguous. Between the trimmed V and J ends, which lost 2 bases and 0 bases, there was a span of 12 bases. The CDR3 runs 16 residues. The germline CDR1 and CDR2 sequences are SGHTA and FQGNSA. CDR3: CASSLNPAKSTDTQYF. The DNA of the CDR3 is TGTGCCAGCAGCTTAAACCCCGCGAAAAGCACAGATACGCAGTATTTT. Filled out from reference TRBV7-2 and TRBJ2-3, the complete variable domain reads GAGVSQSPSNKVTEKGKDVELRCDPISGHTALYWYRQSLGQGLEFLIYFQGNSAPDKSGLPSDRFSAERTGGSVSTLTIQRTQQEDSAVYLCASSLNPAKSTDTQYFGPGTRLTVL.